The present T cell receptor (beta chain) was sequenced within a study of T-cell reconstitution after alpha-beta-depleted transplantation in children. Findings and caveats of the study: Elevated TCRbeta diversity at day 60 was traced, in some patients, to surviving recipient T cells and thymic progenitors. About two months after transplant, alpha-beta T cells reportedly came from several hundred expanded graft clones. It was newly produced T cells that mostly accounted for T-cell counts and diversity one year after transplant.

For TCRbeta, the library was prepared with unique molecular identifiers. In TCRdb, the PCR reads were re-called with MiXCR into one record per CDR3 protein. Among hundreds of thousands of distinct CDR3 sequences listed, roughly 7.8% were seen once. The V gene end was trimmed by 0 bases and the J gene end by 8 bases; junction bases not matched to a gene: 6. CDR1 is LGHNA, CDR2 YNFKEQ, per germline. The CDR3 has 14 residues. This clonotype was recorded many times. Its cognate antigen is unknown. The chain uses TRBV4-2 and TRBJ1-1, with 7 bases matching TRBD1. The sample consisted of peripheral blood, taken 360 days after TCRalphabeta/CD19-depleted stem cell transplant. The receptor was derived from a female patient aged 2-15 years who had a stem cell transplant for Fanconi anemia, so the T cells may come from the graft donor. CDR3 sequence (DNA): TGTGCCAGCAGCCAAGATTTAGGGGGCAGGGAAGCTTTCTTT. This gives the protein CASSQDLGGREAFF.